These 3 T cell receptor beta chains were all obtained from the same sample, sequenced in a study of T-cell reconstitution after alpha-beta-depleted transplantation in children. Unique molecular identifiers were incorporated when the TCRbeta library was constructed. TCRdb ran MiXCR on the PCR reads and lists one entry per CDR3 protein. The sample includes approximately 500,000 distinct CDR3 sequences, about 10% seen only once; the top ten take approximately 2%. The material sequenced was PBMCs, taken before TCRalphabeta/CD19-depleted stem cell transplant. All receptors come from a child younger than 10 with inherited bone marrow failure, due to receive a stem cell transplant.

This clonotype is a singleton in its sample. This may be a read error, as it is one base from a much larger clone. The CDR3 DNA sequence: TGCAGTGCTTTGAGGGGCGGGGAGCTGTTTTTT. It encodes CSALRGGELFF. This chain joins TRBV20-1 and TRBJ2-2; D tentatively fits TRBD1 or TRBD2 (5 bases each). The germline V gene encodes CDR1 DFQATT and CDR2 SNEGSKA (reference sequence). Trimming took off 5 bases at V and 7 bases at J, with 8 bases between the two ends. The CDR3 is made up of 11 amino acids.

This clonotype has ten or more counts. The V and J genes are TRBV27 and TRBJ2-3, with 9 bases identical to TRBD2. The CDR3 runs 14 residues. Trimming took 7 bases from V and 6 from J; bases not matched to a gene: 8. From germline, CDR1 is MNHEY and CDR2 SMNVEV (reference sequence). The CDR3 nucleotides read TGTGCCAGCACCCCCATAGCGGGAGAGGATACGCAGTATTTT. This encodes CASTPIAGEDTQYF.

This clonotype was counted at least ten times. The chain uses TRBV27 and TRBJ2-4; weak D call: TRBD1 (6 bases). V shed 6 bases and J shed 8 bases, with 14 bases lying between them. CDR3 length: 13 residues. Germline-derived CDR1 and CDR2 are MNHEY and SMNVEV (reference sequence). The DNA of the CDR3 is TGTGCCAGCAGCTTTGGGGGCGAACACATTCAGTACTTC. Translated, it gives CASSFGGEHIQYF.